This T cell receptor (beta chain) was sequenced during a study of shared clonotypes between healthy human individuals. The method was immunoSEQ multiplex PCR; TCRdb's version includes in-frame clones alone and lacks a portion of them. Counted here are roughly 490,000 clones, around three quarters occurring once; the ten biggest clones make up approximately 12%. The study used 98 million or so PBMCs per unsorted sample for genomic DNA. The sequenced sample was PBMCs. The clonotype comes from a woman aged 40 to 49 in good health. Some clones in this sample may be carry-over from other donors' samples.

The CDR3 is CAISDPGRMLRDGEQFF. CDR3 nucleotide sequence: TGTGCCATCAGTGATCCGGGACGAATGCTTCGGGACGGTGAGCAGTTCTTC. The chain employs TRBV10-3 and TRBJ2-1; the D call may be TRBD1 or TRBD2 (5 bases each). The V and J ends lost 3 bases and 9 bases respectively, with 24 bases between them. This CDR3 is 17 amino acids long. Germline CDR1 ENHRY, CDR2 SYGVKD.